A single TCR beta chain is shown here with its context. Its antigen is not known. A much larger clone is a single base away; this may be a read error. The read terminates 3 residues before the CDR3 end, so the remaining end is supplied by the germline J gene. The germline CDR1 and CDR2 sequences are SGHTA and FQGTGA. The CDR3 consists of 17 residues. This entry belongs to a study of T cell clonality in common variable immunodeficiency. Sequenced by immunoSEQ multiplex PCR; TCRdb stores in-frame clones only, minus some. The record shows more than 30,000 clones for this sample, with no singletons present. The study's findings and limits: In common variable immunodeficiency, TCR beta chains reportedly carried fewer deletions and N-nucleotide insertions.

Patients and controls were mostly of Caucasian heritage. The J gene is TRBJ2-2, the V gene TRBV7-3; tentatively, D is TRBD1 (5 bases). This receptor was identified in a person aged 18 to 75 in good health. The sample comprised peripheral blood mononuclear cells. CDR3 sequence: CASSLTPAGSGANVLFF. Partial CDR3 DNA: TGTGCCAGCAGCTTAACCCCGGCAGGCTCTGGGGCCAACGTG.